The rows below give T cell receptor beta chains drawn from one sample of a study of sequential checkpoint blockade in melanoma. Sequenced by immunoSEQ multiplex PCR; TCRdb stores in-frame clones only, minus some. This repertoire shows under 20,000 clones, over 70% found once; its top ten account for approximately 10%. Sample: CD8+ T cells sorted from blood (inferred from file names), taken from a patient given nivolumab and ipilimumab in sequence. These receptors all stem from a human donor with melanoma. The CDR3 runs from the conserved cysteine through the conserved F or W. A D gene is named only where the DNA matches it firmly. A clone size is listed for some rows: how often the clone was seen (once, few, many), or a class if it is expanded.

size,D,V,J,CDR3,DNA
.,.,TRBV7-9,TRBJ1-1,CASSLVVSGDTEAFF,TGTGCCAGCAGCTTAGTCGTATCCGGTGACACTGAAGCTTTCTTT
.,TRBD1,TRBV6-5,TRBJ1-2,CASSYYDRGPGGYTF,TGTGCCAGCAGTTACTACGACAGGGGTCCAGGCGGCTACACCTTC
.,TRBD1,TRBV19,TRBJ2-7,CASSIGTAYEQYF,TGTGCCAGTAGTATTGGGACAGCTTACGAGCAGTACTTC
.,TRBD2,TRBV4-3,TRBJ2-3,CASSHGLASTDTQYF,TGCGCCAGCAGCCATGGACTAGCTAGCACAGATACGCAGTATTTT
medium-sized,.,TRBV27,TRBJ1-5,CASSFGADNQPQHF,TGTGCCAGCAGTTTCGGAGCAGATAATCAGCCCCAGCATTTT
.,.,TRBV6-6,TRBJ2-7,CASSEGAGAEEQYF,TGTGCCAGCAGTGAGGGTGCGGGGGCGGAAGAGCAGTACTTC
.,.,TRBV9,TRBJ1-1,CASSFGQGLNTEAFF,TGTGCCAGCAGCTTCGGTCAGGGGCTTAACACTGAAGCTTTCTTT
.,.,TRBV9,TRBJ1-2,CATATGQRANYGYTF,TGTGCCACCGCTACAGGACAGAGAGCTAACTATGGCTACACCTTC
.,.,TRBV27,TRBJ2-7,CASSLSQGFGNEQYF,TGTGCCAGCAGCTTATCCCAGGGTTTTGGAAACGAGCAGTACTTC
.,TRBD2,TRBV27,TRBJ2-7,CATQTSGAFYEQYF,TGTGCCACTCAAACTAGCGGGGCCTTCTACGAGCAGTACTTC
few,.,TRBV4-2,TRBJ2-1,CASSQGSGVWNEQFF,TGTGCCAGCAGCCAAGGTTCAGGGGTCTGGAATGAGCAGTTCTTC
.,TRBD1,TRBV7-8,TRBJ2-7,CASSFDRVEEQYF,TGTGCCAGCAGCTTCGACAGGGTTGAGGAGCAGTACTTC
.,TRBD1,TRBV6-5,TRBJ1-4,CASSGQGAGEKLFF,TGTGCCAGCAGTGGACAGGGGGCAGGTGAAAAACTGTTTTTT
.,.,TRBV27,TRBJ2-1,CASSLNWGPNEQFF,TGTGCCAGCAGTTTAAATTGGGGCCCCAATGAGCAGTTCTTC
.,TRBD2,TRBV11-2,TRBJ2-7,CASSVWLAGSYEQYF,TGTGCCAGCAGCGTGTGGTTAGCGGGATCCTACGAGCAGTACTTC
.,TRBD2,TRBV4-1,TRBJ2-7,CASSQIQGLAGTYEQYF,TGCGCCAGCAGCCAAATCCAGGGACTAGCGGGAACTTACGAGCAGTACTTC
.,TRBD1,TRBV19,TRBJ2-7,CASSLSHRGYEQYF,TGTGCCAGTAGTTTATCGCACAGGGGCTACGAGCAGTACTTC
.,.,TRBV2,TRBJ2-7,CASSELGQGYEQYF,TGTGCCAGCAGTGAATTGGGGCAGGGTTACGAGCAGTACTTC
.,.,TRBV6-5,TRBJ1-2,CASSSYGGTNYGYTF,TGTGCCAGCAGTTCTTACGGGGGAACTAACTATGGCTACACCTTC
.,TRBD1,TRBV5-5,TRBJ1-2,CASSGQGAWSYTF,TGTGCCAGCAGTGGACAGGGGGCTTGGAGCTACACCTTC
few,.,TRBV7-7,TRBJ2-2,CASSDATDRVETGELFF,TGTGCCAGCAGCGATGCTACCGATCGGGTGGAAACCGGGGAGCTGTTTTTT
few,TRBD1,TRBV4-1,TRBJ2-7,CASSQDEDRGSYEQYF,TGCGCCAGCAGCCAAGACGAGGACAGGGGGTCCTACGAGCAGTACTTC
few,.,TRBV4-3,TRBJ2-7,CASSQDVGIYEQYF,TGCGCCAGCAGCCAAGATGTCGGGATCTACGAGCAGTACTTC
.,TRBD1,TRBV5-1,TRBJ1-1,CASSTTGGTEAFF,TGCGCCAGCAGCACGACAGGGGGCACTGAAGCTTTCTTT
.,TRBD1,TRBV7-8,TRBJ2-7,CASSPEDRGHEQYF,TGTGCCAGCAGCCCAGAGGACAGGGGACACGAGCAGTACTTC
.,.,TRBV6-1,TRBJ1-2,CASEQPPGYTF,TGTGCCAGCGAACAGCCTCCGGGCTACACCTTC
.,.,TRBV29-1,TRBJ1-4,CSVTGESNEKLFF,TGCAGCGTGACGGGGGAATCTAATGAAAAACTGTTTTTT
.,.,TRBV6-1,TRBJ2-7,CASRRTEVYEQYF,TGTGCCAGCAGGAGGACAGAAGTCTACGAGCAGTACTTC
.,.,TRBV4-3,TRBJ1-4,CASSQGTGTFDEKLFF,TGCGCCAGCAGCCAAGGCACAGGGACGTTTGACGAAAAACTGTTTTTT
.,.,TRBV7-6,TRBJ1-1,CASSLDREGTEAFF,TGTGCCAGCAGCTTAGACAGGGAGGGCACTGAAGCTTTCTTT
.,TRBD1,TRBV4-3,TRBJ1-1,CASSQDMTGGRAEAFF,TGCGCCAGCAGCCAAGACATGACAGGGGGCCGGGCTGAAGCTTTCTTT
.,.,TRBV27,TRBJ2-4,CASSLDYMVAKNIQYF,TGTGCCAGCAGTTTAGATTACATGGTAGCCAAAAACATTCAGTACTTC
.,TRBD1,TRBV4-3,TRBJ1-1,CASSPGQGTTEAFF,TGCGCCAGCAGCCCCGGACAGGGAACCACTGAAGCTTTCTTT
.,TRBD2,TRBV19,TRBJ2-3,CASSANLRLAGADTQYF,TGTGCCAGTAGTGCTAACCTCCGACTAGCGGGAGCGGATACGCAGTATTTT
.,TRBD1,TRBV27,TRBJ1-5,CASSPGQVFWPQHF,TGTGCCAGCAGCCCCGGACAGGTTTTTTGGCCCCAGCATTTT
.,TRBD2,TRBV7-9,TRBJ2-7,CASSSIAGLTYEQYF,TGTGCCAGCAGCTCAATAGCGGGGTTGACCTACGAGCAGTACTTC
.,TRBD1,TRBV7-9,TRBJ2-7,CASSPGQGARYEQYF,TGTGCCAGCAGCCCGGGACAGGGGGCGCGATACGAGCAGTACTTC
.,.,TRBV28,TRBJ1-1,CASTLGNTEAFF,TGTGCCAGCACTCTAGGGAACACTGAAGCTTTCTTT
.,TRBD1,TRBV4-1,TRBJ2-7,CASSFRDRGSYEQYF,TGCGCCAGCAGCTTTCGGGACAGGGGCTCCTACGAGCAGTACTTC
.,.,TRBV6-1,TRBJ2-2,CASSLNTGELFF,TGTGCCAGCAGCCTTAACACCGGGGAGCTGTTTTTT
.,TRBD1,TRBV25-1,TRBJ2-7,CASRAGGVVEQYF,TGTGCCAGCAGGGCAGGGGGTGTCGTCGAGCAGTACTTC
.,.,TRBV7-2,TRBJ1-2,CASSLDGGGLDYGYTF,TGTGCCAGCAGCTTAGACGGCGGGGGTTTAGACTATGGCTACACCTTC
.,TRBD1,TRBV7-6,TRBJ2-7,CASSGTGLYEQYF,TGTGCCAGCAGCGGGACAGGGCTATACGAGCAGTACTTC
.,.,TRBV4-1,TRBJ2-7,CASSRSVADPPYEQYF,TGCGCCAGCAGCCGTTCGGTTGCGGATCCCCCCTACGAGCAGTACTTC